A single sample gave rise to the 8 T cell receptor beta chains below, sequenced in a study of blood T cell repertoires in COVID-19. Repertoires were generated with immunoSEQ multiplex PCR, while TCRdb's copy carries only in-frame clones and drops some. Of roughly 140,000 clones in the sample, about nine tenths are singletons; the top ten hold approximately 11%. Sequenced: PBMCs or T cells enriched from blood (not recorded which). The origin of the receptors is a man aged 60 to 69 who had recovered from COVID-19.

V usage is TRBV10-3 and J usage is TRBJ2-1; no firm D call. Germline V gives CDR1 ENHRY, CDR2 SYGVKD. The CDR3 contains 15 residues. The V gene lost 1 base and the J gene lost 4 bases, with 11 bases spanning the gap. In nucleotides, the CDR3 is TGTGCCATCAGTGAGTTACGGTTAATATACAATGAGCAGTTCTTC. Translating it yields CAISELRLIYNEQFF.

V and J are TRBV7-8 and TRBJ1-5; D call uncertain. From germline, CDR1 is SGHVS and CDR2 FQNEAQ. CDR3 size: 14 residues. Between the trimmed V and J ends, which lost 4 bases and 6 bases, there was a span of 13 bases. The CDR3 DNA is TGTGCCAGCAGCTATTCCGGACTTTTTCAGCCCCAGCATTTT. It yields the protein CASSYSGLFQPQHF.

The chain has TRBV12-3 or TRBV12-4 and TRBJ2-1, with D perhaps matching TRBD2 (6 bases). V lost 5 bases, J lost 7 bases, and 12 bases lay in between. The CDR3 spans 13 residues. The CDR3 region is CASSRRRANEQFF. CDR3 nucleotides: TGTGCCAGCAGTAGGAGGAGGGCAAATGAGCAGTTCTTC.

The chain uses TRBV5-4 and TRBJ1-2; D is unclear. This CDR3 region has 13 residues. V lost 3 bases to trimming and J lost 7 bases, with 13 bases between them. Per germline, CDR1 SGHNT and CDR2 YYREEE (reference sequence). CDR3 region: CASSWVLGLGYTF. CDR3 DNA sequence: TGTGCCAGCAGCTGGGTCCTAGGCCTTGGCTACACCTTC.

The chain links TRBV5-1 to TRBJ1-5; 7 bases agree with TRBD1. CDR3 length: 14 amino acids. V lost 2 bases to trimming and J lost 6 bases; unmatched junction nucleotides: 5. The germline V gene encodes CDR1 SGHRS and CDR2 YFSETQ. The CDR3 coding sequence is TGCGCCAGCAGCTTCGGGACAGAGGGTCAGCCCCAGCATTTT. It translates to CASSFGTEGQPQHF.

The V gene is TRBV7-8, the J gene TRBJ2-5, with TRBD2 identical over 10 bases. Germline CDR1 is SGHVS and CDR2 is FQNEAQ. This CDR3 comprises 16 residues. V lost 5 bases and J lost 2; bases outside the gene matches: 8. The CDR3 loop is CASSRGPAGGQETQYF. CDR3 sequence (DNA): TGTGCCAGCAGCCGGGGGCCAGCGGGGGGGCAAGAGACCCAGTACTTC.

The gene calls are TRBV7-9 and TRBJ2-7; the match to TRBD2 covers 16 bases. The CDR3 totals 19 residues. V gave up 5 bases and J gave up 0 bases; unmatched junction bases: 10. Germline-derived CDR1 and CDR2 are SEHNR and FQNEAQ (reference sequence). The chain's CDR3 is CASSPRGLAGGPNSYEQYF. The DNA of the CDR3 is TGTGCCAGCAGCCCCCGGGGACTAGCGGGAGGGCCTAACTCCTACGAGCAGTACTTC.

As concerns this clone: Other DNA sequences in the same sample also yield this CDR3. This chain links TRBV27 with TRBJ1-2; TRBD1 matches at 7 bases. CDR1 and CDR2 (germline): MNHEY, SMNVEV (reference sequence). Trimming took 6 bases from V and 4 from J; bases not matched to a gene: 5. CDR3 length: 13 residues. The CDR3 region has the DNA TGTGCCAGCAGCTCGACAGGGTCCTATGGCTACACCTTC. Its translation is CASSSTGSYGYTF.